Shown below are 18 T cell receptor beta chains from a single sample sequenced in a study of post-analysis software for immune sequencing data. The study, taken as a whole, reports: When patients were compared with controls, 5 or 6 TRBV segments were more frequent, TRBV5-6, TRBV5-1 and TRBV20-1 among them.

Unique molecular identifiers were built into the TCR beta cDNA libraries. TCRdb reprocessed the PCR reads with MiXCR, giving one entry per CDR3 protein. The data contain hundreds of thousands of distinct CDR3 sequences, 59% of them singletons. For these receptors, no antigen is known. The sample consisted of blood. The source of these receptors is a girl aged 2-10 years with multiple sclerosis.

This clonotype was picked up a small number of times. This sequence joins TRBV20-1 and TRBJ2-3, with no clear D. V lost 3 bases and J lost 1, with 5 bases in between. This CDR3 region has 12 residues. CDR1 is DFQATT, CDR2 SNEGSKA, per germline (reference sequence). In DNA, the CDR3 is TGCAGTGCTAGTCCTGGCACAGATACGCAGTATTTT. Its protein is CSASPGTDTQYF.

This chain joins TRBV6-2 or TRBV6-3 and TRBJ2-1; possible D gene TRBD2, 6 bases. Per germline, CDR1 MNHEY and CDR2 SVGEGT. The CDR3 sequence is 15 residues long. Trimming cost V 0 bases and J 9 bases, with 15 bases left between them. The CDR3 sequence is CASSYSRLGGREQFF. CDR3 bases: TGTGCCAGCAGTTACTCGCGACTGGGGGGTCGTGAGCAGTTCTTC.

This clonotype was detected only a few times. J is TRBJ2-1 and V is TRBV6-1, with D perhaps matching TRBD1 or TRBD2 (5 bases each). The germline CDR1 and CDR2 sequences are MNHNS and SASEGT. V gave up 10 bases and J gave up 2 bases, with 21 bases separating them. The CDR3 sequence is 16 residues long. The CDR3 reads CAIQVGGAATYNEQFF. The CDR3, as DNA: TGTGCCATACAGGTAGGAGGAGCGGCAACCTACAATGAGCAGTTCTTC.

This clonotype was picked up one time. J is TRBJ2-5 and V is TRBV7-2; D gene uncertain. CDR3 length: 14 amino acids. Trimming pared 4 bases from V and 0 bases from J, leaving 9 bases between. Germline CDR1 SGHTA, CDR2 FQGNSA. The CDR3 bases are TGTGCCAGCAGCTCCTTTTTGTACCAAGAGACCCAGTACTTC. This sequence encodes CASSSFLYQETQYF.

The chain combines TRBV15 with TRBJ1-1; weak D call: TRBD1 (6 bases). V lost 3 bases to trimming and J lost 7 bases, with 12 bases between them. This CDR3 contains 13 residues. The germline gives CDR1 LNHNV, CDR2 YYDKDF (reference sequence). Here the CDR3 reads CATSRDRLNEAFF. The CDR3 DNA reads TGTGCCACCAGCAGGGACAGACTTAATGAAGCTTTCTTT.

Here the CDR3 DNA reads TGTGCCAGCAGTCGAGAGGGCAATCAGCCCCAGCATTTT. It yields the protein CASSREGNQPQHF. The V gene is TRBV6-5, the J gene TRBJ1-5, with D unresolved. V was trimmed by 5 bases and J by 2 bases, leaving 7 bases between them. CDR3 length: 13 amino acids. CDR1 MNHEY and CDR2 SVGAGI come from the germline V gene.

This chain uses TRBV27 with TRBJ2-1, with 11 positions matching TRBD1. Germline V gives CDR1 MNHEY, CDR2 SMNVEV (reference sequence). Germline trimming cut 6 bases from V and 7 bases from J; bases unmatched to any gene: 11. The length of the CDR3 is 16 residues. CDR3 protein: CASRAPGQGVGNEQFF. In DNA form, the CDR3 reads TGTGCCAGCAGGGCACCGGGACAGGGGGTTGGGAATGAGCAGTTCTTC.

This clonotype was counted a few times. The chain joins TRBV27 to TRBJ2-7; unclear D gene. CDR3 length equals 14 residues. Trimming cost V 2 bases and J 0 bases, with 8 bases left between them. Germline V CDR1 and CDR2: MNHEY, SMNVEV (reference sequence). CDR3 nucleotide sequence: TGTGCCAGCAGTTTAGCAGTGAACTCCTACGAGCAGTACTTC. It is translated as CASSLAVNSYEQYF.

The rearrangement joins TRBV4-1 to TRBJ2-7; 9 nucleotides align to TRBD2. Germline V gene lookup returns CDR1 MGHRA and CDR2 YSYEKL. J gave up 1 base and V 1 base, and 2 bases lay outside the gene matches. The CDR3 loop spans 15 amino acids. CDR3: CASSQGTSDSYEQYF. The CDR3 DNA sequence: TGCGCCAGCAGCCAAGGGACTAGCGATTCCTACGAGCAGTACTTC.

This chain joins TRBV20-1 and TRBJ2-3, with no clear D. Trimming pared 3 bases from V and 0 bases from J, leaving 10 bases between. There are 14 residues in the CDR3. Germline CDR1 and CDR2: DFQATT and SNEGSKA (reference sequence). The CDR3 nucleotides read TGCAGTGCTAGGGGCTGGCCTAGCACAGATACGCAGTATTTT. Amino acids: CSARGWPSTDTQYF.

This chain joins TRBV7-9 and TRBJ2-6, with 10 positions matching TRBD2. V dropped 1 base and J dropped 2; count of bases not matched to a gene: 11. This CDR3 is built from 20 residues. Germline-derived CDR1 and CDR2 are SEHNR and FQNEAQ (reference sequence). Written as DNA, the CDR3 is TGTGCCAGCAGCTTAGATTCGTCCCTAGCGGGGGCACCTGGGGCCAACGTCCTGACTTTC. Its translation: CASSLDSSLAGAPGANVLTF.

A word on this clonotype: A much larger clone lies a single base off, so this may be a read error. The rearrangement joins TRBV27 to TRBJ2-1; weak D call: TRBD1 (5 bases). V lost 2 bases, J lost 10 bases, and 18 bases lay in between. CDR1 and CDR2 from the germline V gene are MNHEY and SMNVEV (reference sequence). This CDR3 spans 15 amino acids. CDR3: CASSLQTEPSYEQFF. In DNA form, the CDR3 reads TGTGCCAGCAGTTTACAGACAGAGCCCAGCTACGAGCAGTTCTTC.

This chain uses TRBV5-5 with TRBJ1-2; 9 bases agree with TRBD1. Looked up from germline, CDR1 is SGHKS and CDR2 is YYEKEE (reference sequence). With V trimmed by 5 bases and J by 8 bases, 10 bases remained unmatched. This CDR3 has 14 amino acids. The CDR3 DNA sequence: TGTGCCAGCAGTTCGTTCGGGACAGGGAAGGGCTACACCTTC. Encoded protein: CASSSFGTGKGYTF.

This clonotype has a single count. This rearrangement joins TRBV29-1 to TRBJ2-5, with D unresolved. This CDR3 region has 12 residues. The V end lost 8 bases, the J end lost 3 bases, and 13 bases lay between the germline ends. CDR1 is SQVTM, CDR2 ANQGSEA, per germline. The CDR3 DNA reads TGCAGCTACTCAACCACTAAAGAGACCCAGTACTTC. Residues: CSYSTTKETQYF.

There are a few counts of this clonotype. The CDR3 sequence is CASKELAGGYNEQFF. The CDR3 DNA reads TGCGCCAGCAAAGAACTAGCGGGAGGGTACAATGAGCAGTTCTTC. This sequence joins TRBV5-1 and TRBJ2-1; TRBD2 matches at 13 bases. CDR3 length: 15 amino acids. Germline CDR1 and CDR2: SGHRS and YFSETQ. The V gene end was trimmed by 6 bases and the J gene end by 4 bases; junction bases not matched to a gene: 4. The variable domain in full, completed from reference TRBV5-1 and TRBJ2-1, reads KAGVTQTPRYLIKTRGQQVTLSCSPISGHRSVSWYQQTPGQGLQFLFEYFSETQRNKGNFPGRFSGRQFSNSRSEMNVSTLELGDSALYLCASKELAGGYNEQFFGPGTRLTVL.

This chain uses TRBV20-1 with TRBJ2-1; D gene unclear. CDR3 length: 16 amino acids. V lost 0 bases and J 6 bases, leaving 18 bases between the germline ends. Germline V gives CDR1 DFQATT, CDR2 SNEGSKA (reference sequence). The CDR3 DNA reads TGCAGTGCTAGAGATTCCTCGTTAATACCGTCCAATGAGCAGTTCTTC. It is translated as CSARDSSLIPSNEQFF.

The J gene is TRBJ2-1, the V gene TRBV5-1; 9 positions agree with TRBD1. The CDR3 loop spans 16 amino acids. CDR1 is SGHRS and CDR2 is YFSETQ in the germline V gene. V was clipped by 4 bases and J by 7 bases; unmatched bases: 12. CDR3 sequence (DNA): TGCGCCAGCAGCAGCACTACAGGGGGCGTTTTAAATGAGCAGTTCTTC. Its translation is CASSSTTGGVLNEQFF.

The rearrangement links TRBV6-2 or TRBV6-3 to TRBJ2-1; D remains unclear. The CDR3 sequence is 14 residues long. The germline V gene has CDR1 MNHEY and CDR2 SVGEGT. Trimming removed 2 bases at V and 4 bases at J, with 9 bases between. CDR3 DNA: TGTGCCAGCAGTTACGGGTCAGTTTACAATGAGCAGTTCTTC. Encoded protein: CASSYGSVYNEQFF.